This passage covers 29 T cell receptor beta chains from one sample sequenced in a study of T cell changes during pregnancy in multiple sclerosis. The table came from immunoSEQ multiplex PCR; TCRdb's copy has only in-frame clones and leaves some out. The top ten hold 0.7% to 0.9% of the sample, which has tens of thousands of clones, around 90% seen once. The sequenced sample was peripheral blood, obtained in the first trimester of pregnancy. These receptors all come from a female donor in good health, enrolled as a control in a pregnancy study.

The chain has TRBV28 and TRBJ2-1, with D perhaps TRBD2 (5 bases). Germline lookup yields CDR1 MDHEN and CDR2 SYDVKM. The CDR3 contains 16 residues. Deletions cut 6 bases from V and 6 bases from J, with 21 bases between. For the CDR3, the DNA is TGTGCCAGCAGACCGGGAATAGGCAGACCGGGCAATGAGCAGTTCTTC. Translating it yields CASRPGIGRPGNEQFF.

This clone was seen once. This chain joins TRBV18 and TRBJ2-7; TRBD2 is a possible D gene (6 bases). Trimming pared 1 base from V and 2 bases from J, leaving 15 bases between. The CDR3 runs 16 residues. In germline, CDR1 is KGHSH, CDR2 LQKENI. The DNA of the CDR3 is TGTGCCAGCTCACCACTCGCTGAAGCGGGCACCTACGAGCAGTACTTC. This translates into CASSPLAEAGTYEQYF.

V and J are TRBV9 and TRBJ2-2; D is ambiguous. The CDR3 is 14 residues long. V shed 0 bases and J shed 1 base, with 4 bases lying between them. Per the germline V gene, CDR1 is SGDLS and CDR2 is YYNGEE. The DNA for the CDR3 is TGTGCCAGCAGCGTAGGAGGGAACACCGGGGAGCTGTTTTTT. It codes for CASSVGGNTGELFF.

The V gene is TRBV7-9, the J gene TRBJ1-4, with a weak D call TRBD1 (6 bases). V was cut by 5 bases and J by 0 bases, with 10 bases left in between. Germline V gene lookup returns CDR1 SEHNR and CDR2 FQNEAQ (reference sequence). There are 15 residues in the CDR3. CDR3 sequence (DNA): TGTGCCAGCAGCCAGACAGGCGCAACTAATGAAAAACTGTTTTTT. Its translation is CASSQTGATNEKLFF.

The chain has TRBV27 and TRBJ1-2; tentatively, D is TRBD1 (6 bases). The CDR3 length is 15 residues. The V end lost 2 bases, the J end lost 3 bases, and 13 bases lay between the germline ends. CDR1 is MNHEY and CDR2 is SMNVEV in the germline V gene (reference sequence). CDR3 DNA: TGTGCCAGCAGTTTAATCGGGACAACGGACTATGGCTACACCTTC. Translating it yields CASSLIGTTDYGYTF.

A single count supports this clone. CDR3 bases: TGTGCCAGCTCACCACTACGGGAGACCTACGAGCAGTACTTC. Its translation is CASSPLRETYEQYF. The rearrangement links TRBV18 to TRBJ2-7; possibly TRBD2 for D (6 bases). CDR1 is KGHSH and CDR2 is LQKENI in the germline V gene. V lost 1 base to trimming and J lost 2 bases, with 9 bases between them. This CDR3 region has 14 residues.

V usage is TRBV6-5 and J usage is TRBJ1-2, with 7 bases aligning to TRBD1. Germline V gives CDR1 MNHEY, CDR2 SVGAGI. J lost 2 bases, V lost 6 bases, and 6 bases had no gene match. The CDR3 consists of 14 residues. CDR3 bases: TGTGCCAGCAGCTTAACAGGGGCAAACTATGGCTACACCTTC. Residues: CASSLTGANYGYTF.

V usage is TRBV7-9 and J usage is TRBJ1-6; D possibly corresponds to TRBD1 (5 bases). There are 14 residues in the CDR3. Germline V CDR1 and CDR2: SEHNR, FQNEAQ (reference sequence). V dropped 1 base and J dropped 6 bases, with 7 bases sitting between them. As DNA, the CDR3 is TGTGCCAGCAGCTTAGGGGGACTTAATTCACCCCTCCACTTT. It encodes CASSLGGLNSPLHF.

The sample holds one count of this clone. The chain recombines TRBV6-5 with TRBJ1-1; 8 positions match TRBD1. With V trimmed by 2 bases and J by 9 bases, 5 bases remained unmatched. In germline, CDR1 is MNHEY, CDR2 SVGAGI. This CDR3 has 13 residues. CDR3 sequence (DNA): TGTGCCAGCAGTTACGAGACAGGGGTACAAGCTTTCTTT. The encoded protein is CASSYETGVQAFF.

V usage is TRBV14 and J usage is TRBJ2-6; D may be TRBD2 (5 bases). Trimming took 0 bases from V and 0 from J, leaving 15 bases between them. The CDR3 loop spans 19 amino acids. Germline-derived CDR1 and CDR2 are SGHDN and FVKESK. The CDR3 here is CASSQDLGDLPSGANVLTF. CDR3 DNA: TGTGCCAGCAGCCAAGATCTGGGAGACCTCCCCTCTGGGGCCAACGTCCTGACTTTC.

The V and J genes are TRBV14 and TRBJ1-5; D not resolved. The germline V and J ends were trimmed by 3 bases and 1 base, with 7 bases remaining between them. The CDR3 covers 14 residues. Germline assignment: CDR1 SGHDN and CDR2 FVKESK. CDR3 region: CASSQAGSNQPQHF. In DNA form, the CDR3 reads TGTGCCAGCAGCCAGGCGGGGAGCAATCAGCCCCAGCATTTT.

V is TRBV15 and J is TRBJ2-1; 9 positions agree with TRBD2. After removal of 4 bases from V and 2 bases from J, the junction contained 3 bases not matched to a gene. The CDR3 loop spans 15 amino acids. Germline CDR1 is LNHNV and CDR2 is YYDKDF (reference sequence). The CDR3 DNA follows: TGTGCCACCAGCAAGACTAGCGGAGCCTACAATGAGCAGTTCTTC. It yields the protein CATSKTSGAYNEQFF.

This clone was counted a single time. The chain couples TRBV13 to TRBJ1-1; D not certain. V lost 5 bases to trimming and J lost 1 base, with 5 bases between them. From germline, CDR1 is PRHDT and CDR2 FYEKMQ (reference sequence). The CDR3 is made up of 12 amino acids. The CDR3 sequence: CASSAENTEAFF. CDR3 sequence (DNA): TGTGCCAGCAGCGCGGAGAACACTGAAGCTTTCTTT.

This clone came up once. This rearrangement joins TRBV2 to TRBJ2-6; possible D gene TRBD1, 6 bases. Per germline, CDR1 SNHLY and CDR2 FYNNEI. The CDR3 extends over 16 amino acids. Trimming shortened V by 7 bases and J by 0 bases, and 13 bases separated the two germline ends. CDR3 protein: CASTATGASGANVLTF. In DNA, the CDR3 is TGTGCCAGCACCGCGACAGGAGCCTCTGGGGCCAACGTCCTGACTTTC.

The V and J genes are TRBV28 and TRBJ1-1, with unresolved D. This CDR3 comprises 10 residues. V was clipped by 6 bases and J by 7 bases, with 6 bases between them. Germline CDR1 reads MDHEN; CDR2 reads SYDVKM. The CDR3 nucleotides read TGTGCCAGCAGCGGAGTTGAAGCTTTCTTT. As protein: CASSGVEAFF. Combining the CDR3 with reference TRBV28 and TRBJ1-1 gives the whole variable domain DVKVTQSSRYLVKRTGEKVFLECVQDMDHENMFWYRQDPGLGLRLIYFSYDVKMKEKGDIPEGYSVSREKKERFSLILESASTNQTSMYLCASSGVEAFFGQGTRLTVV.

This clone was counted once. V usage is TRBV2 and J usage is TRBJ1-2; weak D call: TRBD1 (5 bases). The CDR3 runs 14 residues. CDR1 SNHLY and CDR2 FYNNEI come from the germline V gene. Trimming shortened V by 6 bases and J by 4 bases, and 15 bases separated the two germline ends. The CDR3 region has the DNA TGTGCCAGCAGCCCAAACGCAGGGCGCTATGGCTACACCTTC. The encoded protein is CASSPNAGRYGYTF.

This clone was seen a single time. CDR3 in amino acids: CASSATGSGAFF. The DNA of the CDR3 is TGCGCCAGCAGCGCCACAGGATCGGGAGCTTTCTTT. The chain has TRBV5-1 and TRBJ1-1; a possible D gene is TRBD1 (5 bases). Germline loops: CDR1 SGHRS, CDR2 YFSETQ. There are 12 residues in the CDR3. Trimming removed 4 bases from V and 10 bases from J, with 14 bases in between.

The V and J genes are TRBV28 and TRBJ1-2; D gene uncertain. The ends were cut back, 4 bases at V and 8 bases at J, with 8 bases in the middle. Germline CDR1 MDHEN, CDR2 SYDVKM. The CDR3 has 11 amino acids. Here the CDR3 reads CASSSRSGYTF. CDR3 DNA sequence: TGTGCCAGCAGTTCTAGGAGCGGCTACACCTTC.

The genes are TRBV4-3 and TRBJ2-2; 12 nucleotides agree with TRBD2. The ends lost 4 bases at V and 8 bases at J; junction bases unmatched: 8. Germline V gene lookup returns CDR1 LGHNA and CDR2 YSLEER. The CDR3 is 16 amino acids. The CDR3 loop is CASSRATSGSSGELFF. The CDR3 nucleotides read TGCGCCAGCAGCCGGGCGACTAGCGGGAGTTCAGGGGAGCTGTTTTTT.

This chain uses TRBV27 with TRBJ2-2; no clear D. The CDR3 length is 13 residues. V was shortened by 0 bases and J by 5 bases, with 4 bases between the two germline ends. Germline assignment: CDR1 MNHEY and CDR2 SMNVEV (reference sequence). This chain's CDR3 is CASSLSSTGELFF. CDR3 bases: TGTGCCAGCAGTTTATCGTCTACCGGGGAGCTGTTTTTT.

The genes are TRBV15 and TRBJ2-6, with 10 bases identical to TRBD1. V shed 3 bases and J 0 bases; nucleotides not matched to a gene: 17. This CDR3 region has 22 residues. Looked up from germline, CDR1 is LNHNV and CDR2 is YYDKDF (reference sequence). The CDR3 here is CATSSPPGQGPSLNSGANVLTF. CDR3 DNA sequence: TGTGCCACCAGCAGCCCTCCGGGACAGGGGCCCTCATTAAACTCTGGGGCCAACGTCCTGACTTTC.

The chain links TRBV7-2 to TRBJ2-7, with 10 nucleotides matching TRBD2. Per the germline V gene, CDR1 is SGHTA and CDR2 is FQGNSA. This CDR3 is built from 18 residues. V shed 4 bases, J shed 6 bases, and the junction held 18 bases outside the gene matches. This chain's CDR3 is CASSSGPAGGPGSGEQYF. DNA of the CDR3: TGTGCCAGCAGCTCAGGCCCAGCGGGAGGGCCGGGAAGTGGCGAGCAGTACTTC.

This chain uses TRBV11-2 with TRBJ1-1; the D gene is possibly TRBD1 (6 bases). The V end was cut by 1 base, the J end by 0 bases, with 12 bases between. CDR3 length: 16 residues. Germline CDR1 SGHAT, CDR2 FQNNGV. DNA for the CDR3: TGTGCCAGCAGCTTAGTAGGGGGGGCCCTGAACACTGAAGCTTTCTTT. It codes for CASSLVGGALNTEAFF.

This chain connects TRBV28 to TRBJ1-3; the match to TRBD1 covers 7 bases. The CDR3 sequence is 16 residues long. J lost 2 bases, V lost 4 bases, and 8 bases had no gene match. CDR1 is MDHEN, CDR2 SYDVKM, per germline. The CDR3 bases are TGTGCCAGCAGTTCGCCCCCCAGGGGGGCTGGAAACACCATATATTTT. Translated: CASSSPPRGAGNTIYF.

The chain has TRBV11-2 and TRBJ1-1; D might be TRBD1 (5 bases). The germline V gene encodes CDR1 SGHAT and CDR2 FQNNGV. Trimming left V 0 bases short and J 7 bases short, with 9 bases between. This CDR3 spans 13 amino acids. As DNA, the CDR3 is TGTGCCAGCAGCTTAGACTGGGGCGGTGAAGCTTTCTTT. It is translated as CASSLDWGGEAFF.

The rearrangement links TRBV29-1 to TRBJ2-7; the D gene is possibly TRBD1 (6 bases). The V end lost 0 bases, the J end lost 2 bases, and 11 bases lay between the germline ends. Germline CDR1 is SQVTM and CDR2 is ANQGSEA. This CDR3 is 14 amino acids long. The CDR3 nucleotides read TGCAGCGTTGAAGATCGGACAGTTCCCTACGAGCAGTACTTC. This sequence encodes CSVEDRTVPYEQYF.

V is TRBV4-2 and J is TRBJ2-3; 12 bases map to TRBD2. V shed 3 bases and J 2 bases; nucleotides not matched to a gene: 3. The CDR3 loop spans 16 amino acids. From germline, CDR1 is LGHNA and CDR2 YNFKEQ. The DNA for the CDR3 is TGTGCCAGCAGCCATAGACTAGCGGGGGACACAGATACGCAGTATTTT. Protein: CASSHRLAGDTDTQYF.

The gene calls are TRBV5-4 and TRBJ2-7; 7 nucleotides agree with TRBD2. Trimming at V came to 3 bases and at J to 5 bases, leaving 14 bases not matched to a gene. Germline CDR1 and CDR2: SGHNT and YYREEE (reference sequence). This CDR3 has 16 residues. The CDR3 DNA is TGTGCCAGCAGCTCCCGGCCAGCGGGAAATCTAAACGAGCAGTACTTC. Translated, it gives CASSSRPAGNLNEQYF.

CDR3 sequence reads: CASGLVSSYTGELFF. The CDR3 coding sequence is TGTGCTAGTGGTTTGGTTTCTAGCTACACCGGGGAGCTGTTTTTT. This chain links TRBV12-5 with TRBJ2-2; perhaps TRBD2 as D (5 bases). V gave up 0 bases and J gave up 3 bases, with 8 bases separating them. Germline-derived CDR1 and CDR2 are LGHNT and FRNRAP. The CDR3 runs to 15 residues.